One and the same sample provided the 27 T cell receptor beta chains below, sequenced in a study of shared clonotypes between healthy human individuals. TCRdb's table, derived via immunoSEQ multiplex PCR, lists solely in-frame clones and lacks some. The table shows millions of clones, with more than 90% occurring only once. The sample consisted of naive CD4+ T cells sorted from blood. Noted subset: CD45RA+ positively selected. The receptor source for this set is a man aged 18 to 29 in good health.

This clone was seen a single time. V is TRBV27 and J is TRBJ1-2; D remains unclear. Germline V gene data show CDR1 as MNHEY and CDR2 as SMNVEV (reference sequence). The CDR3 runs 13 residues. The germline V and J ends were trimmed by 6 bases and 1 base, with 9 bases remaining between them. The chain's CDR3 is CASRSTVNYGYTF. In nucleotides, the CDR3 is TGTGCCAGCAGGTCTACAGTTAACTATGGCTACACCTTC.

The CDR3 DNA is TGTGCCATTGCCTCCTCTGGGGCCAACGTCCTGACTTTC. The encoded protein is CAIASSGANVLTF. The rearrangement joins TRBV10-3 to TRBJ2-6; D gene uncertain. The V gene lost 9 bases and the J gene lost 0 bases, with 6 bases spanning the gap. CDR3 length: 13 amino acids. Germline V gives CDR1 ENHRY, CDR2 SYGVKD.

This rearrangement joins TRBV2 to TRBJ2-3; D unresolved. Per the germline V gene, CDR1 is SNHLY and CDR2 is FYNNEI. V lost 6 bases and J 1 base, leaving 11 bases between the germline ends. There are 14 residues in the CDR3. CDR3: CASRPFWGTDTQYF. DNA of the CDR3: TGTGCCAGCAGACCTTTTTGGGGCACAGATACGCAGTATTTT. Full variable domain (rest looked up from reference TRBV2 and TRBJ2-3): EPEVTQTPSHQVTQMGQEVILRCVPISNHLYFYWYRQILGQKVEFLVSFYNNEISEKSEIFDDQFSVERPDGSNFTLKIRSTKLEDSAMYFCASRPFWGTDTQYFGPGTRLTVL.

The J gene is TRBJ1-4, the V gene TRBV19; TRBD1 matches 7 bases. The CDR3 consists of 14 residues. The V and J ends lost 7 bases and 5 bases, in that order; junction bases with no gene match: 7. Germline CDR1 LNHDA, CDR2 SQIVND (reference sequence). The CDR3 protein is CASNDRESNEKLFF. The CDR3 DNA reads TGTGCCAGTAATGACAGGGAATCCAATGAAAAACTGTTTTTT.

V usage is TRBV18 and J usage is TRBJ2-1, with D possibly TRBD2 on 5 matching bases. Germline V gives CDR1 KGHSH, CDR2 LQKENI. The V end lost 5 bases, the J end lost 5 bases, and 13 bases lay between the germline ends. The CDR3 is made up of 14 amino acids. The DNA of the CDR3 is TGTGCCAGCTCAGCGCCCAACGGGGACAATGAGCAGTTCTTC. Its translation: CASSAPNGDNEQFF.

The V call is TRBV11-2, the J call TRBJ1-5; D is unclear. V was cut by 1 base and J by 0 bases, with 13 bases left in between. Germline CDR1 is SGHAT and CDR2 is FQNNGV. CDR3 length: 17 residues. The CDR3 sequence is CASSLGSAGGSNQPQHF. CDR3 DNA: TGTGCCAGCAGCTTAGGGTCGGCCGGAGGTAGCAATCAGCCCCAGCATTTT.

V is TRBV10-3 and J is TRBJ2-1; the D is unclear. V lost 0 bases and J lost 16, with 13 bases in between. Germline V gene lookup returns CDR1 ENHRY and CDR2 SYGVKD. CDR3 length equals 12 residues. The CDR3 here is CAISESPGPAFF. The CDR3 DNA is TGTGCCATCAGTGAGTCGCCCGGCCCCGCATTCTTC.

The chain employs TRBV6-6 and TRBJ2-5, with D hard to call. Looked up from germline, CDR1 is MNHNY and CDR2 is SVGAGI (reference sequence). The CDR3 extends over 8 amino acids. Trimming removed 7 bases at V and 12 bases at J, with 6 bases between. CDR3 protein: CASTTEYF. Written as DNA, the CDR3 is TGTGCCAGCACCACCGAGTACTTC.

J is TRBJ2-3 and V is TRBV5-6; no reliable D call. Looked up from germline, CDR1 is SGHDT and CDR2 is YYEEEE. The germline V and J ends were trimmed by 3 bases and 0 bases, with 11 bases remaining between them. The CDR3 runs 15 residues. CDR3: CASSWGASSTDTQYF. CDR3 DNA sequence: TGTGCCAGCAGCTGGGGTGCTTCGAGCACAGATACGCAGTATTTT.

With respect to this clone: The sample holds other DNA sequences that translate to the same CDR3. V and J are TRBV5-6 and TRBJ2-2; 12 positions match TRBD1. This CDR3 comprises 15 residues. Germline values: CDR1 SGHDT, CDR2 YYEEEE. The V gene end was trimmed by 4 bases and the J gene end by 5 bases; junction bases not matched to a gene: 3. The CDR3 region has the DNA TGTGCCAGCAGCCGGGACAGGGGGCTGACCGGGGAGCTGTTTTTT. Translating it yields CASSRDRGLTGELFF.

The V gene is TRBV27, the J gene TRBJ1-5; D is perhaps TRBD1 (6 bases). The CDR3 totals 17 residues. The V and J ends lost 3 bases and 5 bases respectively, with 20 bases between them. The germline V gene has CDR1 MNHEY and CDR2 SMNVEV (reference sequence). The CDR3 is CASSFARGRDKDQPQHF. Here the CDR3 DNA reads TGTGCCAGCAGTTTCGCCAGGGGAAGGGATAAGGATCAGCCCCAGCATTTT.

This clone has only one observation. This rearrangement joins TRBV11-3 to TRBJ2-2, with D possibly TRBD2 on 6 matching bases. The germline V and J ends were trimmed by 3 bases and 4 bases, with 15 bases remaining between them. Germline CDR1 SGHNT, CDR2 YENEEA. This CDR3 is 16 amino acids long. CDR3 nucleotides: TGTGCCAGCAGCTTCCAGACTAGGACGGGCACCGGGGAGCTGTTTTTT. Translation gives CASSFQTRTGTGELFF.

The V and J genes are TRBV6-1 and TRBJ2-2; 7 positions match TRBD1. Losses at the gene ends were 8 bases for V and 4 bases for J; bases not matched to a gene: 10. Germline assignment: CDR1 MNHNS and CDR2 SASEGT. There are 15 residues in the CDR3. DNA of the CDR3: TGTGCCAGCGCTACCTTGACAGGGACCACCGGGGAGCTGTTTTTT. Its protein is CASATLTGTTGELFF.

The V and J genes are TRBV27 and TRBJ2-6, with D unresolved. Germline V gene lookup returns CDR1 MNHEY and CDR2 SMNVEV (reference sequence). Trimming removed 8 bases at V and 1 base at J, with 9 bases between. The CDR3 extends over 14 amino acids. The CDR3 sequence: CASSRRSGANVLTF. The CDR3 nucleotides read TGTGCCAGCTCCCGTCGTTCTGGGGCCAACGTCCTGACTTTC.

The rearrangement joins TRBV10-1 to TRBJ2-7; TRBD1 might be the D (6 bases). The ends were cut back, 3 bases at V and 5 bases at J, with 17 bases in the middle. The CDR3 extends over 15 amino acids. CDR1 and CDR2 from the germline V gene are WNHNN and SYGVQD (reference sequence). CDR3 in DNA: TGCGCCAGCAGTGATAAAGGAACAGGGTCAAACGAGCAGTACTTC. Protein sequence: CASSDKGTGSNEQYF.

About this clone: Other nucleotide sequences in the sample specify the same CDR3. V gene TRBV5-1 combines with J gene TRBJ2-3; the D is unclear. Germline assignment: CDR1 SGHRS and CDR2 YFSETQ. V was cut by 4 bases and J by 0 bases, with 9 bases left in between. The CDR3 runs to 14 residues. The CDR3 reads CASSLDPSTDTQYF. The CDR3 DNA is TGCGCCAGCAGCCTGGACCCTAGCACAGATACGCAGTATTTT.

A single count supports this clone. The J gene is TRBJ2-2, the V gene TRBV5-1; D gene uncertain. V was trimmed by 0 bases and J by 6 bases, leaving 6 bases between them. The CDR3 is 13 residues long. Germline assignment: CDR1 SGHRS and CDR2 YFSETQ. In DNA, the CDR3 is TGCGCCAGCAGCTTGGTTCCGTCCGGGGAGCTGTTTTTT. Amino acids: CASSLVPSGELFF.

The V gene is TRBV11-3, the J gene TRBJ2-5; weak D call: TRBD2 (6 bases). Trimming pared 1 base from V and 7 bases from J, leaving 10 bases between. Germline V gives CDR1 SGHNT, CDR2 YENEEA. This CDR3 has 13 amino acids. The CDR3 coding sequence is TGTGCCAGCAGCTTAGGTTGGGGAGGGACCCAGTACTTC. Protein product: CASSLGWGGTQYF. The variable domain in full, with the rest retrieved from reference TRBV11-3 and TRBJ2-5, is EAGVVQSPRYKIIEKKQPVAFWCNPISGHNTLYWYLQNLGQGPELLIRYENEEAVDDSQLPKDRFSAERLKGVDSTLKIQPAELGDSAVYLCASSLGWGGTQYFGPGTRLLVL.

The chain recombines TRBV18 with TRBJ1-6; 9 nucleotides align to TRBD1. Germline loops: CDR1 KGHSH, CDR2 LQKENI. This CDR3 is built from 19 residues. J lost 0 bases, V lost 3 bases, and 9 bases had no gene match. CDR3 residues: CASSPLSLGQGSYNSPLHF. In DNA, the CDR3 is TGTGCCAGCTCACCGCTAAGTTTGGGACAGGGCTCCTATAATTCACCCCTCCACTTT.

This rearrangement joins TRBV28 to TRBJ2-3; D might be TRBD2 (5 bases). V shed 7 bases and J shed 0 bases, with 17 bases lying between them. Germline V gene sequence: CDR1 MDHEN, CDR2 SYDVKM. The CDR3 totals 16 residues. Here the CDR3 reads CASTDTRFSSTDTQYF. CDR3 DNA sequence: TGTGCCAGCACCGATACTAGATTTTCTAGCACAGATACGCAGTATTTT.

The V gene is TRBV18, the J gene TRBJ1-1, with D unclear. Germline CDR1 is KGHSH and CDR2 is LQKENI. V lost 0 bases and J 7 bases, leaving 6 bases between the germline ends. This CDR3 has 12 residues. The CDR3 bases are TGTGCCAGCTCACCACCCAAGGGTGAAGCTTTCTTT. Amino acid sequence: CASSPPKGEAFF. The full variable domain, in which reference TRBV18 and TRBJ1-1 provide the parts outside the CDR3, is NAGVMQNPRHLVRRRGQEARLRCSPMKGHSHVYWYRQLPEEGLKFMVYLQKENIIDESGMPKERFSAEFPKEGPSILRIQQVVRGDSAAYFCASSPPKGEAFFGQGTRLTVV.

This chain connects TRBV11-2 to TRBJ1-2, with D unresolved. This CDR3 is built from 13 residues. V lost 6 bases and J lost 2, with 10 bases in between. CDR1 is SGHAT, CDR2 FQNNGV, per germline. The CDR3 nucleotides are TGTGCCAGCAGACCTGGACTCAACTATGGCTACACCTTC. The encoded protein is CASRPGLNYGYTF.

This clone showed up just once. J is TRBJ1-3 and V is TRBV29-1; TRBD1 is a possible D gene (6 bases). CDR1 is SQVTM, CDR2 ANQGSEA, per germline. The CDR3 loop spans 15 amino acids. Trimming stripped 3 bases from V and 4 bases from J, with 16 bases between. The CDR3 region has the DNA TGCAGCGTTGAGGACCAGGGGTCTAAAGGAAACACCATATATTTT. Translating it yields CSVEDQGSKGNTIYF.

The count of this clone is one. The CDR3 coding sequence is TGTGCCAGCAGCCGGACAGGGGACGGTGTAGAGACCCAGTACTTC. Its translation: CASSRTGDGVETQYF. The chain links TRBV7-9 to TRBJ2-5, with 9 bases matching TRBD1. The ends lost 5 bases at V and 4 bases at J; junction bases unmatched: 8. The CDR3 sequence is 15 residues long. Germline V gene lookup returns CDR1 SEHNR and CDR2 FQNEAQ (reference sequence).

V gene TRBV4-1 combines with J gene TRBJ1-5, with D hard to call. This CDR3 comprises 16 residues. Germline V gene lookup returns CDR1 MGHRA and CDR2 YSYEKL. Trimming shortened V by 1 base and J by 0 bases, and 10 bases separated the two germline ends. Here the CDR3 DNA reads TGCGCCAGCAGCCAAGGGAGGGCGGATAGCAATCAGCCCCAGCATTTT. It translates to CASSQGRADSNQPQHF.

The CDR3 region is CASSFNQGSDTQYF. DNA of the CDR3: TGTGCCAGCAGCTTTAATCAGGGGTCGGATACGCAGTATTTT. This chain joins TRBV5-4 and TRBJ2-3; tentatively, D is TRBD1 (6 bases). This CDR3 comprises 14 residues. Germline CDR1 reads SGHNT; CDR2 reads YYREEE (reference sequence). Deletions cut 2 bases from V and 6 bases from J, with 13 bases between.

Concerning this clone: Other DNA sequences in this sample translate to the same CDR3. The genes are TRBV11-2 and TRBJ2-7; 7 nucleotides agree with TRBD1. The CDR3 has 15 residues. Germline CDR1 and CDR2: SGHAT and FQNNGV. Trimming took 1 base from V and 0 from J; bases not matched to a gene: 3. The CDR3, as DNA: TGTGCCAGCAGCTTAGTGCCAGGGGGCTCCTACGAGCAGTACTTC. Residues: CASSLVPGGSYEQYF.